Listed below are T cell receptor beta chains from one sample, sequenced in a study of T cells in Graves' hyperthyroidism and ophthalmopathy. MiXCR, applied by TCRdb to the multiplex PCR reads, yields one record per CDR3 protein. Found here are 380,000 or so distinct CDR3 sequences, roughly 13% of them singletons; the top ten hold less than 25%. Sequencing was done on a sample of blood. The source is a man aged 25 to 45 with Graves' hyperthyroidism that later progressed to Graves' ophthalmopathy. The CDR3 runs from the conserved cysteine through the conserved F or W. The order of the fields is clone size, D gene, V gene, J gene, CDR3 protein, CDR3 DNA. The D gene is left open where the match is weak. Size values are once, few and many counts, or a class for expanded clones, and some rows have none.

clone size: once
D gene: TRBD1
V gene: TRBV29-1
J gene: TRBJ2-7
CDR3 protein: CSASGQAYEQYF
CDR3 DNA: TGCAGCGCCTCGGGACAGGCCTACGAGCAGTACTTC

clone size: many
D gene: .
V gene: TRBV27
J gene: TRBJ2-3
CDR3 protein: CASSSGVGLVDTQYF
CDR3 DNA: TGTGCCAGCAGTTCGGGAGTAGGCTTGGTGGATACGCAGTATTTT

clone size: many
D gene: TRBD1
V gene: TRBV5-1
J gene: TRBJ2-7
CDR3 protein: CASSFGSSTGGYEQYF
CDR3 DNA: TGCGCCAGCAGCTTCGGGAGTTCCACAGGGGGGTACGAGCAGTACTTC

clone size: many
D gene: .
V gene: TRBV15
J gene: TRBJ2-5
CDR3 protein: CATSRDLGQQETQYF
CDR3 DNA: TGTGCCACCAGCAGAGACCTTGGGCAGCAAGAGACCCAGTACTTC

clone size: many
D gene: .
V gene: TRBV12-3/TRBV12-4
J gene: TRBJ2-2
CDR3 protein: CASIGGQTGELFF
CDR3 DNA: TGTGCCAGCATCGGGGGGCAAACCGGGGAGCTGTTTTTT

clone size: .
D gene: .
V gene: TRBV28
J gene: TRBJ2-2
CDR3 protein: CATSTLGTGELFF
CDR3 DNA: TGTGCCACCAGCACACTGGGTACCGGGGAGCTGTTTTTT

clone size: many
D gene: TRBD2
V gene: TRBV12-3/TRBV12-4
J gene: TRBJ2-1
CDR3 protein: CASSSGAHEQFF
CDR3 DNA: TGTGCCAGCTCAAGCGGGGCGCATGAGCAGTTCTTC

clone size: many
D gene: TRBD2
V gene: TRBV2
J gene: TRBJ2-1
CDR3 protein: CASSDPSGTSGGNNEQFF
CDR3 DNA: TGTGCCAGCAGTGACCCATCCGGGACTAGCGGGGGGAACAATGAGCAGTTCTTC

clone size: few
D gene: TRBD1
V gene: TRBV20-1
J gene: TRBJ1-4
CDR3 protein: CSARDAGTGFEKLFF
CDR3 DNA: TGCAGTGCTAGAGATGCCGGGACAGGGTTTGAAAAACTGTTTTTT

clone size: .
D gene: TRBD1
V gene: TRBV19
J gene: TRBJ2-2
CDR3 protein: CASKWGQAGELFF
CDR3 DNA: TGTGCCAGTAAATGGGGACAGGCCGGGGAGCTGTTTTTT

clone size: few
D gene: TRBD2
V gene: TRBV24-1
J gene: TRBJ2-5
CDR3 protein: CATSVPGTTRGETQYF
CDR3 DNA: TGTGCCACCAGTGTTCCTGGGACTACCCGAGGAGAGACCCAGTACTTC

clone size: many
D gene: .
V gene: TRBV5-1
J gene: TRBJ2-1
CDR3 protein: CASSLVGPMGGEQFF
CDR3 DNA: TGCGCCAGCAGCTTGGTGGGCCCTATGGGAGGTGAGCAGTTCTTC

clone size: many
D gene: .
V gene: TRBV5-1
J gene: TRBJ2-1
CDR3 protein: CASSSGTSTYNEQFF
CDR3 DNA: TGCGCCAGCAGCTCCGGGACCAGTACCTACAATGAGCAGTTCTTC

clone size: .
D gene: TRBD1
V gene: TRBV5-5
J gene: TRBJ1-5
CDR3 protein: CASSPISGGSGVNQPQHF
CDR3 DNA: TGTGCCAGCAGCCCGATATCAGGGGGCTCCGGGGTCAATCAGCCCCAGCATTTT

clone size: few
D gene: .
V gene: TRBV6-1
J gene: TRBJ1-5
CDR3 protein: CASSSQNQPQHF
CDR3 DNA: TGTGCCAGCAGTTCCCAGAATCAGCCCCAGCATTTT

clone size: many
D gene: .
V gene: TRBV6-1
J gene: TRBJ1-1
CDR3 protein: CASSPIRGTEAFF
CDR3 DNA: TGTGCCAGCAGTCCGATAAGGGGCACTGAAGCTTTCTTT

clone size: few
D gene: .
V gene: TRBV6-1
J gene: TRBJ2-7
CDR3 protein: CASSVWSEQYF
CDR3 DNA: TGTGCCAGCAGTGTCTGGAGCGAGCAGTACTTC

clone size: few
D gene: TRBD1
V gene: TRBV28
J gene: TRBJ2-1
CDR3 protein: CASSLDRGLNEQFF
CDR3 DNA: TGTGCCAGCAGTTTAGACAGGGGTCTCAATGAGCAGTTCTTC

clone size: many
D gene: TRBD1
V gene: TRBV7-8
J gene: TRBJ2-1
CDR3 protein: CASSLTGGLYNEQFF
CDR3 DNA: TGTGCCAGCAGCTTGACAGGGGGATTATACAATGAGCAGTTCTTC

clone size: many
D gene: .
V gene: TRBV28
J gene: TRBJ1-1
CDR3 protein: CASSLPRLNTEAFF
CDR3 DNA: TGTGCCAGCAGCCTCCCCCGACTGAACACTGAAGCTTTCTTT

clone size: many
D gene: TRBD2
V gene: TRBV28
J gene: TRBJ2-5
CDR3 protein: CASSPAGALQETQYF
CDR3 DNA: TGTGCCAGCAGCCCAGCGGGGGCCCTCCAAGAGACCCAGTACTTC

clone size: few
D gene: TRBD2
V gene: TRBV20-1
J gene: TRBJ2-3
CDR3 protein: CSALTSGGSDTQYF
CDR3 DNA: TGCAGTGCCCTGACTAGCGGGGGGTCAGATACGCAGTATTTT

clone size: few
D gene: .
V gene: TRBV12-3/TRBV12-4
J gene: TRBJ1-5
CDR3 protein: CASRFGVWQPQHF
CDR3 DNA: TGTGCCAGCAGGTTTGGGGTTTGGCAGCCCCAGCATTTT

clone size: many
D gene: TRBD1
V gene: TRBV20-1
J gene: TRBJ1-4
CDR3 protein: CSAADRGRYAANEKLFF
CDR3 DNA: TGCAGTGCCGCGGACAGGGGGCGTTATGCGGCTAATGAAAAACTGTTTTTT

clone size: many
D gene: .
V gene: TRBV18
J gene: TRBJ2-7
CDR3 protein: CASSPVGSSYEQYF
CDR3 DNA: TGTGCCAGCTCACCCGTGGGTAGCTCCTACGAGCAGTACTTC

clone size: many
D gene: .
V gene: TRBV20-1
J gene: TRBJ2-1
CDR3 protein: CRGHSGGSYNEQFF
CDR3 DNA: TGCAGGGGCCACTCCGGAGGGTCCTACAATGAGCAGTTCTTC

clone size: many
D gene: .
V gene: TRBV11-3
J gene: TRBJ2-5
CDR3 protein: CASSSIAQETQYF
CDR3 DNA: TGTGCCAGCAGCTCGATAGCCCAAGAGACCCAGTACTTC

clone size: many
D gene: TRBD2
V gene: TRBV27
J gene: TRBJ2-7
CDR3 protein: CASSPIRTSGASYEQYF
CDR3 DNA: TGTGCCAGCAGTCCCATCCGGACTAGCGGGGCGTCCTACGAGCAGTACTTC

clone size: few
D gene: .
V gene: TRBV5-1
J gene: TRBJ2-2
CDR3 protein: CASSLAGGYENTGELFF
CDR3 DNA: TGCGCCAGCAGCTTGGCCGGGGGATATGAGAACACCGGGGAGCTGTTTTTT

clone size: many
D gene: .
V gene: TRBV11-3
J gene: TRBJ2-1
CDR3 protein: CASSLGTKGNEQFF
CDR3 DNA: TGTGCCAGCAGCCTAGGGACAAAGGGCAATGAGCAGTTCTTC

clone size: .
D gene: .
V gene: TRBV6-5
J gene: TRBJ1-5
CDR3 protein: CASSYDFNQPQHF
CDR3 DNA: TGTGCCAGCAGTTACGACTTCAATCAGCCCCAGCATTTT

clone size: many
D gene: TRBD2
V gene: TRBV11-2
J gene: TRBJ2-7
CDR3 protein: CASSSGTSVGEQYF
CDR3 DNA: TGTGCCAGCAGCTCCGGGACTAGCGTCGGGGAGCAGTACTTC

clone size: many
D gene: .
V gene: TRBV11-2
J gene: TRBJ1-1
CDR3 protein: CASSKVANTEAFF
CDR3 DNA: TGTGCCAGCAGCAAAGTGGCGAACACTGAAGCTTTCTTT

clone size: .
D gene: .
V gene: TRBV29-1
J gene: TRBJ1-2
CDR3 protein: CSASVANYGYTF
CDR3 DNA: TGCAGCGCCTCAGTGGCTAACTATGGCTACACCTTC

clone size: many
D gene: TRBD1
V gene: TRBV2
J gene: TRBJ1-6
CDR3 protein: CASSELKTGATNSPLHF
CDR3 DNA: TGTGCCAGCAGTGAGCTAAAGACAGGGGCCACCAATTCACCCCTCCACTTT

clone size: many
D gene: .
V gene: TRBV2
J gene: TRBJ1-5
CDR3 protein: CASSGRRDNQPQHF
CDR3 DNA: TGTGCCAGCAGCGGTCGACGGGATAATCAGCCCCAGCATTTT

clone size: many
D gene: .
V gene: TRBV5-1
J gene: TRBJ1-2
CDR3 protein: CASSPLTVLNYGYTF
CDR3 DNA: TGCGCCAGCAGCCCTTTGACGGTTCTAAACTATGGCTACACCTTC

clone size: many
D gene: .
V gene: TRBV2
J gene: TRBJ1-5
CDR3 protein: CASSSQGYSNQPQHF
CDR3 DNA: TGTGCCAGCAGTTCTCAGGGTTATAGCAATCAGCCCCAGCATTTT

clone size: .
D gene: TRBD2
V gene: TRBV20-1
J gene: TRBJ2-3
CDR3 protein: CSARRLAGGRTDTQYF
CDR3 DNA: TGCAGTGCTAGAAGACTAGCGGGGGGAAGAACAGATACGCAGTATTTT

clone size: many
D gene: .
V gene: TRBV6-1
J gene: TRBJ2-1
CDR3 protein: CASSPAEHQGNNEQFF
CDR3 DNA: TGTGCCAGCAGTCCCGCCGAACATCAGGGGAACAATGAGCAGTTCTTC

clone size: many
D gene: TRBD1
V gene: TRBV12-3/TRBV12-4
J gene: TRBJ2-2
CDR3 protein: CASSRNRGIMTGELFF
CDR3 DNA: TGTGCCAGCAGTCGAAACAGGGGTATTATGACCGGGGAGCTGTTTTTT

clone size: few
D gene: .
V gene: TRBV7-6
J gene: TRBJ2-7
CDR3 protein: CASSLGGGPRSSYEQYF
CDR3 DNA: TGTGCCAGCAGCTTAGGAGGGGGGCCCAGAAGCTCCTACGAGCAGTACTTC

clone size: many
D gene: .
V gene: TRBV2
J gene: TRBJ2-1
CDR3 protein: CASSDPDAHPNDRFF
CDR3 DNA: TGTGCCAGCAGCGACCCGGACGCTCACCCGAACGATCGGTTCTTC